Listed below are T cell receptor beta chains from one sample, sequenced in a study of shared clonotypes between healthy human individuals. TCRdb keeps only in-frame clones here, not all; method: immunoSEQ multiplex PCR. The table records hundreds of thousands of clones, 70% to 80% of them present only once. Sample: PBMCs. All receptors come from a woman between 40 and 50 years old in good health. Some clones in this sample may be carry-over from other donors' samples. Each CDR3 is given with its conserved first and last residue. Each record gives: J gene, D gene, V gene, clone size, CDR3 DNA, CDR3 protein. The D gene is left open where the match is weak. Size is omitted from some rows. Given values are once, few, many or a class for expanded clones.

TRBJ2-5,TRBD2,TRBV5-6,.,TGTGCCAGCAGCTTGAAACTAGCGGGGGGATATGAGACCCAGTACTTC,CASSLKLAGGYETQYF
TRBJ2-7,TRBD2,TRBV4-2,.,TGTGCCAGCAGCCAAAACCTAGCGGGAGGTTCCTTTACCTACGAGCAGTACTTC,CASSQNLAGGSFTYEQYF
TRBJ1-3,.,TRBV27,.,TGTGCCAGCGCATCTTCTGGAAACACCATATATTTT,CASASSGNTIYF
TRBJ1-1,.,TRBV7-7,.,TGTGCTAGCAGCTTAGCGAAGGGAGCTGAAGCTTTCTTT,CASSLAKGAEAFF
TRBJ2-1,TRBD1,TRBV4-1,.,TGCGCCAGCAGCCCCTCAGGGGGCAATGAGCAGTTCTTC,CASSPSGGNEQFF
TRBJ2-3,.,TRBV5-4,.,TGTGCCAGCAGCTTGGCCCCGGGTCGACAGAACTCAGATACGCAGTATTTT,CASSLAPGRQNSDTQYF
TRBJ1-2,.,TRBV5-4,.,TGTGCCAGCAGCTTGGCTGGAGGGGCGTATTATGGCTACACCTTC,CASSLAGGAYYGYTF
TRBJ1-1,.,TRBV5-8,.,TGTGCCAGCAGCTTGGGCCCGGGACACAAGAACACTGAAGCTTTCTTT,CASSLGPGHKNTEAFF
TRBJ2-3,TRBD1,TRBV2,few,TGTGCCAGCAGTCGACAGGGGCTGGGAGATACGCAGTATTTT,CASSRQGLGDTQYF
TRBJ2-3,TRBD1,TRBV28,.,TGTGCCAGCAGTTTAAGACAGGGGAGCACAGATACGCAGTATTTT,CASSLRQGSTDTQYF
TRBJ1-2,TRBD1,TRBV2,.,TGTGCCAGCAGAGGGGACAGATCCTATGGCTACACCTTC,CASRGDRSYGYTF
TRBJ1-5,.,TRBV19,.,TGTGCCAGCTGCGCTTGGGGGCCGCGTCAGCCCCAGCATTTT,CASCAWGPRQPQHF
TRBJ2-5,TRBD1,TRBV7-9,few,TGTGCCAGCAGCATCCACCCGGGACAGGGGCGGCAGACCCAGTACTTC,CASSIHPGQGRQTQYF
TRBJ2-3,.,TRBV10-3,.,TGTGCCATCAGTGATCAGGGCACAGATACGCAGTATTTT,CAISDQGTDTQYF
TRBJ1-1,.,TRBV11-2,once,TGTGCCAGCAGCCTCTCGAGAGGGGTGATCGGTCAAAGGAACACTGAAGCTTTCTTT,CASSLSRGVIGQRNTEAFF
TRBJ2-5,.,TRBV10-3,.,TGTGCCATCAGTAGTTGGACGGAACGAGAGACCCAGTACTTC,CAISSWTERETQYF
TRBJ2-1,.,TRBV28,.,TGTGCCAGCAGCTTGGACGAGAAGCAGTTCTTC,CASSLDEKQFF
TRBJ2-6,.,TRBV9,.,TGTGCCAGCAGCGTAGACAGGGACGCTGGGGCCAACGTCCTGACTTTC,CASSVDRDAGANVLTF
TRBJ2-2,TRBD1,TRBV5-4,.,TGTGCCAGCAGCTCGGGCTGGACAGGTGGGACCGGGGAGCTGTTTTTT,CASSSGWTGGTGELFF
TRBJ2-3,.,TRBV11-3,many,TGTGCCAGCAGCGCACCAAACACAGATACGCAGTATTTT,CASSAPNTDTQYF
TRBJ2-3,.,TRBV29-1,.,TGCAGCGTTGAAAGCTGGAGTCAGGATACGCAGTATTTT,CSVESWSQDTQYF
TRBJ1-2,.,TRBV28,.,TGTGCCAGCAGTATTACCGGAGGGGCAGGGCCCCCTGGAGGCTACACCTTC,CASSITGGAGPPGGYTF
TRBJ2-1,.,TRBV27,.,TGTGCCAGCAGTTTAGTGGCAGGGAGGTCATTTCAGTTCTTC,CASSLVAGRSFQFF
TRBJ2-1,.,TRBV4-2,.,TGTGCCAGCAGCCAAGGGACGAACCACGACAATGAGCAGTTCTTC,CASSQGTNHDNEQFF
TRBJ2-7,.,TRBV18,once,TGTGCCAGCTCACCACCTAACAGGGTTGGCGAGCAGTACTTC,CASSPPNRVGEQYF
TRBJ2-6,.,TRBV28,.,TGTGCCAGCGGCTTGGGTGGCCTGGCCGGGGCCAACGTCCTGACTTTC,CASGLGGLAGANVLTF
TRBJ2-5,.,TRBV19,.,TGTGCCAGTAGGAGCTTGGGGGAAGAGACCCAGTACTTC,CASRSLGEETQYF
TRBJ2-1,TRBD2,TRBV5-4,.,TGTGCCAGCAGCTTGGACCCTGGGACTAGCGATTACAATGAGCAGTTCTTC,CASSLDPGTSDYNEQFF
TRBJ2-7,.,TRBV7-2,.,TGTGCCAGCAGCTTAGCGGGAGGTGTCGAGCAGTACTTC,CASSLAGGVEQYF
TRBJ2-1,.,TRBV9,.,TGTGCCAGCAGCGTAGATTGGCGGTACAATGAGCAGTTCTTC,CASSVDWRYNEQFF
TRBJ1-5,TRBD1,TRBV2,.,TGTGCCAGCACCCAGGGGGCAGGGAATCAGCCCCAGCATTTT,CASTQGAGNQPQHF
TRBJ2-3,.,TRBV5-1,.,TGCGCCAGCAGCTTGAAGTTGCGGGCCCTGCCAGATACGCAGTATTTT,CASSLKLRALPDTQYF
TRBJ2-5,TRBD1,TRBV28,few,TGTGCCAGCAGTTCCTACAGGGGGCGAGAGACCCAGTACTTC,CASSSYRGRETQYF
TRBJ2-7,TRBD1,TRBV7-3,.,TGTGCCAGCAGCCCTCGGGACAGGCCCAACGAGCAGTACTTC,CASSPRDRPNEQYF
TRBJ1-1,.,TRBV7-9,.,TGTGCCAGCAGCCGGAAGTGGGGGTCCGACATGAACACTGAAGCTTTCTTT,CASSRKWGSDMNTEAFF
TRBJ1-1,TRBD1,TRBV28,few,TGTGCCAGCAGGGACAGGGTAGAAGCTTTCTTT,CASRDRVEAFF
TRBJ2-7,.,TRBV21-1,.,TGTGCCAGCAGCAGGCCCCGGGACAACTCCTACGAGCAGTACTTC,CASSRPRDNSYEQYF
TRBJ2-3,TRBD2,TRBV5-1,.,TGCGCCAGCAGCTTTGCGGGAGAGCGCACAGATACGCAGTATTTT,CASSFAGERTDTQYF
TRBJ1-2,.,TRBV7-9,.,TGTGCCAGCAGCTGGACGGACTCCTATGGCTACACCTTC,CASSWTDSYGYTF
TRBJ1-3,TRBD1,TRBV25-1,.,TGTGCCAGCCGGGACAGGGGACTTCCCGGAAACACCATATATTTT,CASRDRGLPGNTIYF
TRBJ2-7,.,TRBV6-5,.,TGTGCCAGCCGGCGGAGTTACGAGCAGTACTTC,CASRRSYEQYF
TRBJ2-1,TRBD2,TRBV5-6,.,TGTGCCAGCAGCTTTAAACGCGGGAGGGCCTATGAGCAGTTCTTC,CASSFKRGRAYEQFF
TRBJ2-1,TRBD1,TRBV28,few,TGTGCCAGCAGTTTAGGGACAGACTATGAGCAGTTCTTC,CASSLGTDYEQFF
TRBJ2-3,.,TRBV9,.,TGTGCCAGCAGCCCCCCGGGGCCAGATACGCAGTATTTT,CASSPPGPDTQYF
TRBJ1-1,TRBD1,TRBV19,.,TGTGCCAGTAGTATTCACAGGGGCCGGAACACTGAAGCTTTCTTT,CASSIHRGRNTEAFF
TRBJ2-1,TRBD2,TRBV29-1,.,TGCAGCGTTGAAAGGTTTGGGCTAGCGGCCTCCTACAATGAGCAGTTCTTC,CSVERFGLAASYNEQFF
TRBJ2-1,TRBD2,TRBV9,.,TGTGCCAGCAGCCTAACCGGGACTAGCGCGTACAATGAGCAGTTCTTC,CASSLTGTSAYNEQFF
TRBJ2-3,TRBD2,TRBV9,.,TGTGCCAGCAGCCTCCTAGCGGGAAAGGATACGCAGTATTTT,CASSLLAGKDTQYF
TRBJ2-2,TRBD2,TRBV5-4,.,TGTGCCAGCAGTTGGGGACTAGCGGGAGGAAGGGACACCGGGGAGCTGTTTTTT,CASSWGLAGGRDTGELFF
TRBJ2-3,TRBD2,TRBV11-1,few,TGTGCCAGCAGCTTAAGAAGACTAGCGGGGCGAGATACGCAGTATTTT,CASSLRRLAGRDTQYF
TRBJ2-6,.,TRBV5-1,.,TGCGCCAGCAAGGTGGACTCTGGGGCCAACGTCCTGACTTTC,CASKVDSGANVLTF
TRBJ2-1,.,TRBV28,.,TGTGCCAGCAGTTTGGTGCGGGCCCGACTTAACTACAATGAGCAGTTCTTC,CASSLVRARLNYNEQFF
TRBJ2-5,TRBD1,TRBV4-1,.,TGCGCCAGCAGCCAATCGGTGTTCGGGACAGACCAAGAGACCCAGTACTTC,CASSQSVFGTDQETQYF
TRBJ1-2,.,TRBV30,once,TGTGCCTGGAGGAAAAAACTTACAGGCTATGGCTACACCTTC,CAWRKKLTGYGYTF
TRBJ2-7,TRBD1,TRBV5-1,.,TGCGCCAGCAGTTGGCAGGGGGCTCTCGACGAGCAGTACTTC,CASSWQGALDEQYF
TRBJ2-7,.,TRBV28,.,TGTGCCAGCAGTTTGGAGACAGAACCCTACGAGCAGTACTTC,CASSLETEPYEQYF
TRBJ2-1,TRBD2,TRBV14,once,TGTGCCAGCACCGGGACTAACGAGAAGCAGTTCTTC,CASTGTNEKQFF
TRBJ1-2,.,TRBV11-2,.,TGTGCCAGCAGCTTTGGGAACCTCTACACCTTC,CASSFGNLYTF